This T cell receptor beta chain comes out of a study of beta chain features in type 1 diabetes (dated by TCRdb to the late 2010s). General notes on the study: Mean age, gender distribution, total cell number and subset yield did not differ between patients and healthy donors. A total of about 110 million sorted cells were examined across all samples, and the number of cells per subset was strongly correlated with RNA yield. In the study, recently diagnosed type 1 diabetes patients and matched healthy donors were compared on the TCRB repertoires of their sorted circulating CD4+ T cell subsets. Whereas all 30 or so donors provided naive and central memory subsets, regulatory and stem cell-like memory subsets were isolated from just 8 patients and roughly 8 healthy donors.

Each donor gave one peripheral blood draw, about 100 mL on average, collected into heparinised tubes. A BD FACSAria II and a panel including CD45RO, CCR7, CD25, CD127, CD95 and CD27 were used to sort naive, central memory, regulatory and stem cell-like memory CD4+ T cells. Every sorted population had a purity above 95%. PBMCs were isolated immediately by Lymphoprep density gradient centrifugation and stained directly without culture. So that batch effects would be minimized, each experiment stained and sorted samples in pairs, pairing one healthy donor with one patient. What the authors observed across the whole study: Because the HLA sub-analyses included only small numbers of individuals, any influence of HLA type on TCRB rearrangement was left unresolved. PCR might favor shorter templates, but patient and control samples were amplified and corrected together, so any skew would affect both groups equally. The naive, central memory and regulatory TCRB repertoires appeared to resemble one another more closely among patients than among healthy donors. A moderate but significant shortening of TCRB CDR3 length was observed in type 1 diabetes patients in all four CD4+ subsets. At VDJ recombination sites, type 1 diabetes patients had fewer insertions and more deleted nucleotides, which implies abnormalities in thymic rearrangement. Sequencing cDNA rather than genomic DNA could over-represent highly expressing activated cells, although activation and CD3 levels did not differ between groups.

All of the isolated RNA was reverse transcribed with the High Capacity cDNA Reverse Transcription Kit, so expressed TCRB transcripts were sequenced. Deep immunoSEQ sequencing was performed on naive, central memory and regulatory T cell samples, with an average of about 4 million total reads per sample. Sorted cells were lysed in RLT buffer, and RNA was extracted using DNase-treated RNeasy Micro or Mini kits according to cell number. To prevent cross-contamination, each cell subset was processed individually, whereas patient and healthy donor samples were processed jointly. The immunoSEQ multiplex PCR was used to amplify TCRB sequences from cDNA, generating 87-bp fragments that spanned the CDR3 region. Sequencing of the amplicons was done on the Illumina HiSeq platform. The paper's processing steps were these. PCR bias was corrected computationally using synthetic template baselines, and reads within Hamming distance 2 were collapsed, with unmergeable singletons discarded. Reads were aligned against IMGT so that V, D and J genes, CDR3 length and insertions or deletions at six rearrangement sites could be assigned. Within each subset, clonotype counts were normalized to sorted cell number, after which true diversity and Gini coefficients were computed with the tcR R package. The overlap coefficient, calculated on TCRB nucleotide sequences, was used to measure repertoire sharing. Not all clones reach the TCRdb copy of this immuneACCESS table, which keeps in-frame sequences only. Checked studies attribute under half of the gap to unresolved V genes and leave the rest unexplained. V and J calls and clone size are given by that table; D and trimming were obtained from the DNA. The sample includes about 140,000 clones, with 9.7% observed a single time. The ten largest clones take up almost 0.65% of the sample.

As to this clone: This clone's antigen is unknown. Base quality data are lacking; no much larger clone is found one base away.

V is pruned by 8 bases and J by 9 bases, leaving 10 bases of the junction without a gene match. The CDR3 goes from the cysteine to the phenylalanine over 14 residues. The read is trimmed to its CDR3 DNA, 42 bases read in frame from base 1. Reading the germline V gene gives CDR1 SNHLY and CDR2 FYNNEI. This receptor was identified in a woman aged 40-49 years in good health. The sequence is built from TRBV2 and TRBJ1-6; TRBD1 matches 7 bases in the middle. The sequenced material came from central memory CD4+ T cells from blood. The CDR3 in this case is CASAAGTVISPLHF. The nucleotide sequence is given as TGTGCCAGCGCGGCGGGGACAGTGATTTCACCCCTCCACTTT.